A selection of T cell receptor beta chains follows, all from one sample in a study of Ad26.COV2.S vaccination and SARS-CoV-2 variants. Assay: immunoSEQ multiplex PCR; the TCRdb copy retains only in-frame clones and omits some. The table records over 110,000 clones, about nine tenths of them present only once. Material: peripheral blood, obtained after recovery from COVID-19. The receptors were gathered from a human donor who had recovered from COVID-19. Each CDR3 is given with its conserved first and last residue. A D gene is named only where the DNA matches it firmly. Some rows have no size entry. The others give once, few or many, or a class for an expanded clone.

d_gene,j_gene,len,v_gene,abundance,CDR3aa,CDR3nt
-,TRBJ2-3,18,TRBV7-2,-,CASSLVAWRRGRTDTQYF,TGTGCCAGCAGCTTAGTGGCGTGGCGGAGGGGGCGGACAGATACGCAGTATTTT
-,TRBJ1-4,15,TRBV15,-,CATSRVMVVQEKLFF,TGTGCCACCAGCAGAGTAATGGTGGTCCAGGAAAAACTGTTTTTT
-,TRBJ1-1,15,TRBV7-7,-,CASSLGPGRYTEAFF,TGTGCTAGCAGCTTAGGACCGGGACGGTACACTGAAGCTTTCTTT
TRBD1,TRBJ1-3,14,TRBV9,-,CASSSRQGMNTIYF,TGTGCCAGCAGCTCACGACAGGGGATGAACACCATATATTTT
TRBD2,TRBJ2-1,19,TRBV19,-,CASSNPIYLGGGKFNEQFF,TGTGCCAGTAGTAACCCCATCTATTTGGGCGGGGGGAAGTTCAATGAGCAGTTCTTC
-,TRBJ2-7,11,TRBV3-1/TRBV3-2,once,CASSQGYEQYF,TGTGCCAGCAGCCAAGGGTACGAGCAGTACTTC
-,TRBJ2-6,16,TRBV28,few,CASSLPPGAGANVLTF,TGTGCCAGCAGTTTACCGCCAGGGGCCGGGGCCAACGTCCTGACTTTC
-,TRBJ2-7,15,TRBV6-5,-,CASSALDWGGDEQYF,TGTGCCAGCAGCGCATTGGACTGGGGGGGCGACGAGCAGTACTTC
TRBD1,TRBJ1-1,15,TRBV6-2/TRBV6-3,once,CASSYDDRGDTEAFF,TGTGCCAGCAGTTACGATGACAGGGGAGACACTGAAGCTTTCTTT
-,TRBJ1-1,13,TRBV6-5,-,CASTFRGNTEAFF,TGTGCCAGCACTTTCAGGGGTAACACTGAAGCTTTCTTT
-,TRBJ2-7,16,TRBV7-6,-,CASSLGGLKGAYEQYF,TGTGCCAGCAGCTTAGGGGGCCTAAAAGGGGCCTACGAGCAGTACTTC
-,TRBJ2-5,12,TRBV7-9,-,CASSSGRETQYF,TGTGCCAGCAGCTCAGGGAGAGAGACCCAGTACTTC
-,TRBJ1-4,14,TRBV28,-,CASSPGRIREKLFF,TGTGCCAGCAGCCCCGGTCGGATCCGTGAAAAACTGTTTTTT
TRBD1,TRBJ2-7,15,TRBV7-2,-,CASSTRTGGSYEQYF,TGTGCCAGCAGCACCCGGACAGGGGGGAGCTACGAGCAGTACTTC
-,TRBJ2-3,16,TRBV5-8,-,CASSLITGTSTDTQYF,TGTGCCAGCAGCTTGATCACGGGAACTAGCACAGATACGCAGTATTTT
-,TRBJ1-1,14,TRBV28,-,CASSQIRGNTEAFF,TGTGCCAGCAGCCAAATTCGGGGGAACACTGAAGCTTTCTTT
TRBD1,TRBJ1-2,13,TRBV7-9,-,CASSSRTGYGYTF,TGTGCCAGCAGCTCAAGGACAGGGTACGGCTACACCTTC
-,TRBJ2-7,15,TRBV28,-,CASNRGGTGYYEQYF,TGTGCCAGCAATCGGGGGGGGACAGGGTACTACGAGCAGTACTTC
-,TRBJ1-1,13,TRBV3-1/TRBV3-2,-,CASSQGWNTEAFF,TGTGCCAGCAGCCAAGGGTGGAACACTGAAGCTTTCTTT
-,TRBJ1-1,13,TRBV6-5,-,CASKNGWGADAFF,TGTGCCAGCAAGAACGGCTGGGGCGCGGACGCTTTCTTT
-,TRBJ1-2,13,TRBV7-9,once,CAGSGGPTYGYTF,TGTGCCGGGAGCGGGGGGCCCACTTATGGCTACACCTTC
TRBD2,TRBJ2-3,16,TRBV9,few,CASSVRAGGHTDTQYF,TGTGCCAGCAGCGTACGCGCGGGGGGGCACACAGATACGCAGTATTTT